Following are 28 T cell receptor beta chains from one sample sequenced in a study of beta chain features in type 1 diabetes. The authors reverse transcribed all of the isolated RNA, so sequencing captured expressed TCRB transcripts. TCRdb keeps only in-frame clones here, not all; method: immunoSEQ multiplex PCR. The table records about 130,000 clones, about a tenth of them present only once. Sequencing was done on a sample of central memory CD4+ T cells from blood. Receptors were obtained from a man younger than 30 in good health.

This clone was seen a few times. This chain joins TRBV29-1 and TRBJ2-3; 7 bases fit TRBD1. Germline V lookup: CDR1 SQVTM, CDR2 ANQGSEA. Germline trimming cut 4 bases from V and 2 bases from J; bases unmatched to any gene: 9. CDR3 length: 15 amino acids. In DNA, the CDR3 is TGCAGCGTTGGATGGCAGGGGGTAACCACAGATACGCAGTATTTT. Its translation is CSVGWQGVTTDTQYF.

In nucleotides, the CDR3 is TGTGCCAGCAGCCCACCCGTGCGATTGAGAGAGCAGTACTTC. It is translated as CASSPPVRLREQYF. The chain has TRBV5-8 and TRBJ2-7; no clear D gene. CDR1 is SGHTS and CDR2 is YDEGEE in the germline V gene. This CDR3 is 14 amino acids long. The V and J ends lost 4 bases and 7 bases respectively, with 18 bases between them.

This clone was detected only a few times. As DNA, the CDR3 is TGTGCCAGCAGTGACTTACCGGGCCTAGGGGCGGGGGAAAAACTGTTTTTT. It yields the protein CASSDLPGLGAGEKLFF. This chain uses TRBV6-1 with TRBJ1-4; TRBD1 might be the D (5 bases). CDR3 length: 17 amino acids. V was clipped by 3 bases and J by 8 bases, with 22 bases between them. Germline CDR1 is MNHNS and CDR2 is SASEGT.

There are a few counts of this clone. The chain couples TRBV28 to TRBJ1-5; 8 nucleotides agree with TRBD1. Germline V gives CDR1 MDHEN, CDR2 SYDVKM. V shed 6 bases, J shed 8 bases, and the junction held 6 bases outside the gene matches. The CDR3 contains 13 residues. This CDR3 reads CASSLTGVEPQHF. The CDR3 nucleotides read TGTGCCAGCAGCCTGACAGGGGTCGAGCCCCAGCATTTT.

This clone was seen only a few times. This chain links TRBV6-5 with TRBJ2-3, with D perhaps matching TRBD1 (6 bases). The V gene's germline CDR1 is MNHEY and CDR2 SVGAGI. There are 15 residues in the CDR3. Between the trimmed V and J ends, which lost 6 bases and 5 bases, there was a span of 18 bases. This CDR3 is CASSGRTVGEDTQYF. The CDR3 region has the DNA TGTGCCAGCAGCGGACGGACAGTGGGGGAAGATACGCAGTATTTT.

CDR3 loop: CASSLGRTQNTQYF. In DNA form, the CDR3 reads TGTGCCAGCAGCTTAGGCAGGACACAAAATACGCAGTATTTT. The chain uses TRBV7-2 and TRBJ2-3; TRBD1 might be the D (5 bases). The germline CDR1 and CDR2 sequences are SGHTA and FQGNSA. The CDR3 runs 14 residues. The ends were cut back, 1 base at V and 7 bases at J, with 12 bases in the middle.

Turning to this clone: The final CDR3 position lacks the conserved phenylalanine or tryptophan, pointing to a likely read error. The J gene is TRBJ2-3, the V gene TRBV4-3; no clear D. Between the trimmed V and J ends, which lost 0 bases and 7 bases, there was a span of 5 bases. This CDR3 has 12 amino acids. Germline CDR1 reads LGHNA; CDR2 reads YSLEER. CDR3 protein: CASSQDRYTQYS. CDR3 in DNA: TGCGCCAGCAGCCAAGACCGTTATACGCAGTATTCT.

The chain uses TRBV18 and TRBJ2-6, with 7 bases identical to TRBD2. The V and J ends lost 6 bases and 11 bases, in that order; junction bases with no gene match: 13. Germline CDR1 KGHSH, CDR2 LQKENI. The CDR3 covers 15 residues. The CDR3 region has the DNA TGTGCCAGCTCCCCGCGGGAGAGCCACCTCTACGTCCTGACTTTC. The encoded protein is CASSPRESHLYVLTF.

CDR3 sequence: CASSIQGQGRGEQFF. DNA of the CDR3: TGTGCCAGTAGTATACAGGGACAGGGAAGAGGGGAGCAGTTCTTC. The gene calls are TRBV19 and TRBJ2-1, with 9 bases matching TRBD1. The ends lost 2 bases at V and 10 bases at J; junction bases unmatched: 9. Germline lookup yields CDR1 LNHDA and CDR2 SQIVND (reference sequence). The CDR3 totals 15 residues.

The CDR3 DNA reads as TGTGCCAGCTCACCACCGAGGAGGGTAGCAAGGGAGACCCAGTACTTC. It is translated as CASSPPRRVARETQYF. This chain uses TRBV18 with TRBJ2-5, with D possibly matching TRBD2 (6 bases). The CDR3 runs 16 residues. V was shortened by 0 bases and J by 5 bases, with 16 bases between the two germline ends. Germline values: CDR1 KGHSH, CDR2 LQKENI.

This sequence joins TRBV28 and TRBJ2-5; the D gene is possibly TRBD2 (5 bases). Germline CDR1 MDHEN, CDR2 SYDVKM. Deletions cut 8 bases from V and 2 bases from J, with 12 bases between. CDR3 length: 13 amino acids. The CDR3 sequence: CASARAGQETQYF. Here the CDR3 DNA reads TGTGCCAGCGCAAGGGCGGGTCAAGAGACCCAGTACTTC.

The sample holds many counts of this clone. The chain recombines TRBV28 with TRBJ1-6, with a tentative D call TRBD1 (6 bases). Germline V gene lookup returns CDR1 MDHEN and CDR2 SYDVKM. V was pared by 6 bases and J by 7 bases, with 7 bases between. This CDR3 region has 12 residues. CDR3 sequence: CASSGQNSPLHF. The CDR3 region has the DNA TGTGCCAGCAGCGGACAGAATTCACCCCTCCACTTT.

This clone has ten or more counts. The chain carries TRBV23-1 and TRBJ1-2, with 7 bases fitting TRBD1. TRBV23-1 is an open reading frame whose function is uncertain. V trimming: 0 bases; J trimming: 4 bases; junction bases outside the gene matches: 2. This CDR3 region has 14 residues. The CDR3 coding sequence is TGCGCCAGCAGTCAATCGAACAGGGGCTATGGCTACACCTTC. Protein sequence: CASSQSNRGYGYTF.

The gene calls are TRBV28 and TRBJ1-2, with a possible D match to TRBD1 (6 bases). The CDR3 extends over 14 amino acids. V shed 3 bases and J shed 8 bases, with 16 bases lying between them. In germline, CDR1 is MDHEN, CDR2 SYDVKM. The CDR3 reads CASSLVQGARGYTF. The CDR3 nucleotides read TGTGCCAGCAGTTTGGTACAGGGAGCTCGCGGCTACACCTTC.

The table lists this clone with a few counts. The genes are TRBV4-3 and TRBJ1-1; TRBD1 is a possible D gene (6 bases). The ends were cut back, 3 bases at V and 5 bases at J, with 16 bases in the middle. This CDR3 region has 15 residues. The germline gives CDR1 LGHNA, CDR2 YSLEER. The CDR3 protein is CASSHSDRLGTEAFF. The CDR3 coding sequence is TGCGCCAGCAGCCATTCAGACAGGCTGGGGACTGAAGCTTTCTTT.

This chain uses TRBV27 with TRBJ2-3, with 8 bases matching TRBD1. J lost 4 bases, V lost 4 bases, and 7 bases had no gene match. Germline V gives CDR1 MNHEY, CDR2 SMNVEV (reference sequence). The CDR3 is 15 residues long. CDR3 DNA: TGTGCCAGCAGTTCGGACAGGGCGAGGTCAGATACGCAGTATTTT. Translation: CASSSDRARSDTQYF.

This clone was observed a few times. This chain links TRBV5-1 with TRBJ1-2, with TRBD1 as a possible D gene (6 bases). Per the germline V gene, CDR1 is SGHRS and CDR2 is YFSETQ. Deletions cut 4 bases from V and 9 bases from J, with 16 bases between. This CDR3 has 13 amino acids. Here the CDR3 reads CASSGRTVRRYTF. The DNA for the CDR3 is TGCGCCAGCAGCGGAAGGACAGTAAGGCGCTACACCTTC.

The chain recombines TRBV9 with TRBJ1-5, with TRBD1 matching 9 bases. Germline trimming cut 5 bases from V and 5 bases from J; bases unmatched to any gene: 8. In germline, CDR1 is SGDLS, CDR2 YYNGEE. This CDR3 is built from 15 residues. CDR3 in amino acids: CASSPGQGWDQPQHF. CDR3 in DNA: TGTGCCAGCAGTCCGGGACAGGGTTGGGATCAGCCCCAGCATTTT. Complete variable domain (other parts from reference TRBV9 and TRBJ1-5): DSGVTQTPKHLITATGQRVTLRCSPRSGDLSVYWYQQSLDQGLQFLIQYYNGEERAKGNILERFSAQQFPDLHSELNLSSLELGDSALYFCASSPGQGWDQPQHFGDGTRLSIL.

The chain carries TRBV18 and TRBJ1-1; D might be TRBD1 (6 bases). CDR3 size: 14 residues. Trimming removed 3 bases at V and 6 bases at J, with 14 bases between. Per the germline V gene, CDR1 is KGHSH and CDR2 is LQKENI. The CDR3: CASSPTQGWAEAFF. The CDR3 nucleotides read TGTGCCAGCTCACCTACCCAGGGGTGGGCTGAAGCTTTCTTT.

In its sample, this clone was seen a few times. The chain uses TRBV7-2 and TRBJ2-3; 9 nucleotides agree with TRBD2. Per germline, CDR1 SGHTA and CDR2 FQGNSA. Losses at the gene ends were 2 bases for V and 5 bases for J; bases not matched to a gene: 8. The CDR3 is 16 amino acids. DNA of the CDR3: TGTGCCAGCAGCTTACTCTATGCGGGGGGGTTAGATACGCAGTATTTT. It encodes CASSLLYAGGLDTQYF.

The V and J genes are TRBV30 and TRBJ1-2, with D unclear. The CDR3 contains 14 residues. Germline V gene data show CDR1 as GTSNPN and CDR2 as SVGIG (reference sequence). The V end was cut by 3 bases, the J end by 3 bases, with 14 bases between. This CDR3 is CAWRFGGHHYGYTF. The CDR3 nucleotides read TGTGCCTGGAGGTTTGGAGGGCACCACTATGGCTACACCTTC.

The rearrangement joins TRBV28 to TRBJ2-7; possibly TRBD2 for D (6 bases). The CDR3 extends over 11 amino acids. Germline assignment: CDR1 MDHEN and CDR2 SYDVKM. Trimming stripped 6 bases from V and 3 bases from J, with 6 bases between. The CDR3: CASRGGYEQYF. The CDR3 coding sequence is TGTGCCAGCAGGGGGGGCTACGAGCAGTACTTC.

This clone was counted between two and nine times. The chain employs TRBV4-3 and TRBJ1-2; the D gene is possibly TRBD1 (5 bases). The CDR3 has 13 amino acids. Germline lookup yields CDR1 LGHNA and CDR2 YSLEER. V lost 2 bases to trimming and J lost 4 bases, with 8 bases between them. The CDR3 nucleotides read TGCGCCAGCAGCCAAACAGGACCCTATGGCTACACCTTC. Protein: CASSQTGPYGYTF.

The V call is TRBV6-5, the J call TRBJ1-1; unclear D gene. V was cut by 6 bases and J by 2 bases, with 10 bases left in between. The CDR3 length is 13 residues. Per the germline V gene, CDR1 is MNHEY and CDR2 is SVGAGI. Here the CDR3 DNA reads TGTGCCAGCAGGACGACAAAAAACACTGAAGCTTTCTTT. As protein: CASRTTKNTEAFF.

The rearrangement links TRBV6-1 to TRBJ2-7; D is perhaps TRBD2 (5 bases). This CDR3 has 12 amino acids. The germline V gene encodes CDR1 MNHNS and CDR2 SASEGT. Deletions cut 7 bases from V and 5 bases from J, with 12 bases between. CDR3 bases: TGTGCCAGCATGGAGGCGGGCGACGAGCAGTACTTC. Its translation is CASMEAGDEQYF.

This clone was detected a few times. The CDR3 DNA is TGTGCCAGCAGCCTCCTAGCGGGGGCCGGCACAGATACGCAGTATTTT. Amino acid sequence: CASSLLAGAGTDTQYF. The rearrangement joins TRBV11-2 to TRBJ2-3, with 10 bases matching TRBD2. V gave up 5 bases and J gave up 1 base; unmatched junction bases: 6. Germline CDR1 and CDR2: SGHAT and FQNNGV. There are 16 residues in the CDR3. The full variable domain, its missing parts supplied by reference TRBV11-2 and TRBJ2-3, is EAGVAQSPRYKIIEKRQSVAFWCNPISGHATLYWYQQILGQGPKLLIQFQNNGVVDDSQLPKDRFSAERLKGVDSTLKIQPAKLEDSAVYLCASSLLAGAGTDTQYFGPGTRLTVL.

CDR3 in DNA: TGTGCCAGCAGCCAAGAATTGACAGGGTCTCAGCCCCAGCATTTT. Translating gives CASSQELTGSQPQHF. The chain recombines TRBV4-2 with TRBJ1-5; 7 bases align to TRBD1. V lost 0 bases to trimming and J lost 6 bases; unmatched junction nucleotides: 5. CDR1 and CDR2 (germline): LGHNA, YNFKEQ. CDR3 length equals 15 residues.

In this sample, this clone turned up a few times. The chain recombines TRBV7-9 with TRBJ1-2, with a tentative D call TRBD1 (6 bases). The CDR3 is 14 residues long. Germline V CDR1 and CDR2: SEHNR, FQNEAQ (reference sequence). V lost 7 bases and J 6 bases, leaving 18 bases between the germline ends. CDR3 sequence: CASIFSGAVHGYTF. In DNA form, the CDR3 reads TGTGCCAGCATTTTTTCAGGGGCGGTACATGGCTACACCTTC.